The clone carrying this T cell receptor (beta chain) was found a few times. This entry is derived from a study of blood T cell repertoires in COVID-19. About the study: From the United States, Italy and Spain came samples of acute and convalescent COVID-19. In each case, the material was cDNA or gDNA derived from T cells, B-cell-depleted T cells, or PBMCs.

Germline CDR1 is MNHEY and CDR2 is SMNVEV (reference sequence). V shed 5 bases and J 3 bases; nucleotides not matched to a gene: 5. CDR3 length: 14 amino acids. Original processing notes: Estimation of nucleated cell counts was performed using reference gene primer amplification. Using immunoSEQ multiplex PCR, the repertoire was profiled, and TCRdb retains in-frame clones only, with some absent. V, J and clone size are those of that table, while D and trimming were read from the DNA. The sample yields 50,000 to 60,000 clones, 87% seen once. Sequencing was done on a sample of peripheral blood. The receptor was derived from a man in his forties with COVID-19, enrolled during active disease. The chain has TRBV27 and TRBJ1-1, with 8 bases fitting TRBD1. The CDR3 DNA reads as TGTGCCAGCAGTCAACAGGGGGGAGACACTGAAGCTTTCTTT. Amino acids: CASSQQGGDTEAFF.